This TCR beta chain was recovered during a study of immune evolution from preneoplasia to lung adenocarcinoma. Study-level findings and limits: Normal lung had the highest top T cell clone frequencies. Clonality was highest in normal lung, lower in later-stage lesions apparently.

Trimming left V 3 bases short and J 1 base short, with 9 bases between. In germline, CDR1 is SNHLY, CDR2 FYNNEI. There are 14 residues in the CDR3. Generated by immunoSEQ multiplex PCR, the TCRdb table keeps only in-frame clones and is missing some. The profile shows 4,000 to 5,500 clones, 85% of them singletons. In the case of this clone: Its antigen is undetermined.

The clonotype was recovered from a donor aged 70 or older with lung adenocarcinoma. V is TRBV2 and J is TRBJ2-5; D possibly corresponds to TRBD2 (6 bases). Sequenced material: FFPE adjacent normal lung tissue. Written as DNA, the CDR3 is TGTGCCAGCAGTGATGGGGGGTTCCAAGAGACCCAGTACTTC. It specifies CASSDGGFQETQYF.